Below are 14 T cell receptor beta chains sequenced from a single sample in a study of cytomegalovirus exposure and HLA in healthy donors. PCR employed 60 Vbeta and 13 Jbeta primers. Clones were read by immunoSEQ multiplex PCR, and TCRdb kept only the in-frame ones, dropping some. Recorded here are about 170,000 clones; the top ten clones represent approximately 0.82%. Sequences were obtained from PBMCs. Receptor source: a woman aged 18-30 years in good health and CMV-seropositive.

The rearrangement links TRBV10-3 to TRBJ1-2; TRBD1 might be the D (6 bases). The CDR3 contains 16 residues. Trimming removed 0 bases from V and 8 bases from J, with 19 bases in between. The germline gives CDR1 ENHRY, CDR2 SYGVKD. Written as DNA, the CDR3 is TGTGCCATCAGTGAGTCCACAGGGTCCCCTAGGGGAGGCTACACCTTC. Its translation: CAISESTGSPRGGYTF.

The DNA for the CDR3 is TGTGCCTGGAGTGTACAGGGGGAATCGGGCTACACCTTC. This encodes CAWSVQGESGYTF. This chain joins TRBV30 and TRBJ1-2, with 8 nucleotides matching TRBD1. CDR1 is GTSNPN and CDR2 is SVGIG in the germline V gene (reference sequence). This CDR3 contains 13 residues. V was pared by 0 bases and J by 8 bases, with 5 bases of the junction left unmatched.

This chain connects TRBV6-6 to TRBJ1-5, with 7 bases aligning to TRBD1. Germline V gene sequence: CDR1 MNHNY, CDR2 SVGAGI (reference sequence). The CDR3 runs to 14 residues. J gave up 7 bases and V 6 bases, and 9 bases lay outside the gene matches. This CDR3 reads CASSYDRVGQPQHF. For the CDR3, the DNA is TGTGCCAGCAGCTATGACAGGGTGGGGCAGCCCCAGCATTTT.

The chain carries TRBV5-6 and TRBJ2-7; D uncertain. CDR3 length equals 13 residues. V was shortened by 5 bases and J by 0 bases, with 9 bases between the two germline ends. Germline lookup yields CDR1 SGHDT and CDR2 YYEEEE. The CDR3 sequence: CASSKQSSYEQYF. The CDR3 DNA is TGTGCCAGCAGTAAACAGAGCTCCTACGAGCAGTACTTC.

This chain joins TRBV4-2 and TRBJ1-2; 8 bases match TRBD1. The CDR3 runs 13 residues. The V gene end was trimmed by 5 bases and the J gene end by 8 bases; junction bases not matched to a gene: 7. Per the germline V gene, CDR1 is LGHNA and CDR2 is YNFKEQ. Written as DNA, the CDR3 is TGTGCCAGCAGCTCGACAGGGGCCAAAGGCTACACCTTC. Residues: CASSSTGAKGYTF.

The CDR3 spells CASSESAGLETQYF. In nucleotides, the CDR3 is TGTGCCAGCAGTGAGTCAGCGGGGTTAGAGACCCAGTACTTC. The gene calls are TRBV2 and TRBJ2-5; 7 positions match TRBD2. Germline V gene data show CDR1 as SNHLY and CDR2 as FYNNEI. V dropped 3 bases and J dropped 4; count of bases not matched to a gene: 5. The CDR3 loop spans 14 amino acids.

The chain joins TRBV9 to TRBJ1-1; D uncertain. CDR1 and CDR2 from the germline V gene are SGDLS and YYNGEE. The V and J ends lost 4 bases and 5 bases respectively, with 18 bases between them. This CDR3 contains 15 residues. The CDR3 is CASSPVGFDMTEAFF. The CDR3 nucleotides are TGTGCCAGCAGCCCAGTAGGTTTTGACATGACTGAAGCTTTCTTT.

The chain joins TRBV7-2 to TRBJ1-5, with TRBD1 matching over 7 bases. The CDR3 runs to 15 residues. J was trimmed by 6 bases and V by 1 base; bases with no gene match: 6. Germline lookup yields CDR1 SGHTA and CDR2 FQGNSA. The CDR3 loop reads CASSLGQGPSQPQHF. The CDR3 DNA reads as TGTGCCAGCAGCTTAGGACAGGGTCCCTCTCAGCCCCAGCATTTT.

The chain employs TRBV5-1 and TRBJ1-2; tentatively, D is TRBD1 (5 bases). The germline gives CDR1 SGHRS, CDR2 YFSETQ. V was clipped by 0 bases and J by 2 bases, with 11 bases between them. CDR3 length: 15 residues. This chain's CDR3 is CASSLAGTGNYGYTF. The CDR3 DNA reads TGCGCCAGCAGCTTGGCGGGTACAGGCAACTATGGCTACACCTTC. Looking up the rest from reference TRBV5-1 and TRBJ1-2 gives the full variable domain: KAGVTQTPRYLIKTRGQQVTLSCSPISGHRSVSWYQQTPGQGLQFLFEYFSETQRNKGNFPGRFSGRQFSNSRSEMNVSTLELGDSALYLCASSLAGTGNYGYTFGSGTRLTVV.

This chain uses TRBV5-1 with TRBJ1-2, with TRBD1 matching over 9 bases. V lost 4 bases to trimming and J lost 6 bases; unmatched junction nucleotides: 10. The CDR3 sequence is 15 residues long. The V gene's germline CDR1 is SGHRS and CDR2 YFSETQ. In DNA, the CDR3 is TGCGCCAGCAGCCCTCTGGACAGGGGAGAAAATGGCTACACCTTC. The encoded protein is CASSPLDRGENGYTF.

V and J are TRBV19 and TRBJ2-7, with TRBD2 matching over 14 bases. CDR1 is LNHDA, CDR2 SQIVND, per germline (reference sequence). The V gene end was trimmed by 8 bases and the J gene end by 2 bases; junction bases not matched to a gene: 17. The CDR3 runs to 19 residues. DNA for the CDR3: TGTGCCAGTGTGGGCCCAGCGACTAGCGGGAGGGCCAGGACCTACGAGCAGTACTTC. As protein: CASVGPATSGRARTYEQYF.

The chain uses TRBV30 and TRBJ1-2; 8 bases agree with TRBD1. The CDR3 sequence is 13 residues long. The J segment lost 4 bases and the V segment lost 4 bases, leaving 5 bases of the junction unmatched. The germline gives CDR1 GTSNPN, CDR2 SVGIG (reference sequence). CDR3 amino acids: CAWKGQVSYGYTF. The CDR3 bases are TGTGCCTGGAAGGGACAGGTATCCTATGGCTACACCTTC.

The chain uses TRBV30 and TRBJ1-2; no clear D. With 3 bases removed from V and 8 bases from J, the gap between germline ends came to 19 bases. CDR1 GTSNPN and CDR2 SVGIG come from the germline V gene (reference sequence). The CDR3 totals 14 residues. The CDR3 DNA sequence: TGTGCCTGGAGCTCTATCCGGGGTCCCGGCGGCTACACCTTC. This encodes CAWSSIRGPGGYTF.

The chain joins TRBV5-5 to TRBJ2-5, with 11 bases identical to TRBD2. V was clipped by 3 bases and J by 5 bases; unmatched bases: 6. The CDR3 sequence is 15 residues long. The germline V gene encodes CDR1 SGHKS and CDR2 YYEKEE (reference sequence). The CDR3 DNA reads TGTGCCAGCAGCTGGGTGATAGCGGGGGGGGAGACCCAGTACTTC. The encoded protein is CASSWVIAGGETQYF.